These 15 T cell receptor beta chains originate from one sample sequenced in a study of preoperative IRX-2 immunotherapy in early breast cancer. Treatment specified: preoperative locoregional IRX-2 cytokine immunotherapy. The repertoire was sequenced with immunoSEQ multiplex PCR; TCRdb's copy has only in-frame clones and lacks some. The sample holds about 45,000 clones, approximately 77% seen once. The sequencing used tumor tissue, collected after IRX-2 immunotherapy. Receptor source: a human donor with breast cancer.

This clone showed up just once. The read halts 1 residue ahead of the CDR3 end, with the missing end drawn from the germline J gene. The rearrangement uses TRBV10-3 and TRBJ1-1; D ambiguous. This CDR3 is built from 15 residues. The germline gives CDR1 ENHRY, CDR2 SYGVKD. Trimming cost V 2 bases and J 6 bases, with 16 bases left between them. The DNA read from the CDR3 is TGTGCCATCAGTGAGCCATCCAGACCCGACGCTGAAGCTTTC. Its protein is CAISEPSRPDAEAF. The full CDR3 protein is CAISEPSRPDAEAFF.

The chain links TRBV6-8 to TRBJ2-7, with 7 bases fitting TRBD1. Germline CDR1 MNHGY, CDR2 SAAAGT. This CDR3 region has 14 residues. V was clipped by 4 bases and J by 2 bases; unmatched bases: 5. This chain's CDR3 is CASSFRTGTYEQYF. DNA for the CDR3: TGTGCCAGCAGTTTCCGGACAGGCACCTACGAGCAGTACTTC.

This sequence joins TRBV6-4 and TRBJ1-1; 7 positions match TRBD1. V shed 10 bases, J shed 7 bases, and the junction held 6 bases outside the gene matches. This CDR3 has 11 residues. CDR1 is MRHNA and CDR2 is SNTAGT in the germline V gene. The CDR3 DNA reads TGTGCCATCAGGGGGGAATTTGAAGCTTTCTTT. This encodes CAIRGEFEAFF.

The rearrangement uses TRBV16 and TRBJ2-1; D is ambiguous. This CDR3 comprises 15 residues. Looked up from germline, CDR1 is KGHSY and CDR2 is FQNENV. V was trimmed by 1 base and J by 2 bases, leaving 9 bases between them. The CDR3, as DNA: TGTGCCAGCAGCCAATTAACCCTAACCTACAATGAGCAGTTCTTC. As protein: CASSQLTLTYNEQFF.

The CDR3 bases are TGCGCCAGCAGCTTACAGGGAGGGGTCCGGCAGGAGCAGTACTTC. Protein product: CASSLQGGVRQEQYF. The chain employs TRBV5-1 and TRBJ2-7; weak D call: TRBD2 (7 bases). Trimming shortened V by 2 bases and J by 7 bases, and 19 bases separated the two germline ends. Germline V gene lookup returns CDR1 SGHRS and CDR2 YFSETQ. This CDR3 spans 15 amino acids.

This chain connects TRBV10-2 to TRBJ2-7, with 10 positions matching TRBD2. V shed 2 bases and J 7 bases; nucleotides not matched to a gene: 11. The CDR3 sequence is 16 residues long. The germline V gene encodes CDR1 WSHSY and CDR2 SAAADI. CDR3 nucleotides: TGCGCCAGCAGTGAGATAGCGGGGGGCCTCATAATAGAGCAGTACTTC. Protein product: CASSEIAGGLIIEQYF.

This clone was picked up a small number of times. The chain couples TRBV6-1 to TRBJ1-3; perhaps TRBD1 as D (6 bases). V was cut by 0 bases and J by 4 bases, with 10 bases left in between. Germline V CDR1 and CDR2: MNHNS, SASEGT. This CDR3 contains 15 residues. Here the CDR3 reads CASSEAGGGGNTIYF. CDR3 sequence (DNA): TGTGCCAGCAGTGAAGCGGGAGGGGGGGGAAACACCATATATTTT.

V and J are TRBV28 and TRBJ2-7; 7 bases are a match to TRBD2. V lost 4 bases and J lost 4; bases outside the gene matches: 10. CDR3 length: 15 residues. Per the germline V gene, CDR1 is MDHEN and CDR2 is SYDVKM. CDR3 DNA: TGTGCCAGCAGTTCTGGTGCGGGAGTGAAGTACGAGCAGTACTTC. It translates to CASSSGAGVKYEQYF.

The V call is TRBV19, the J call TRBJ2-1, with TRBD1 identical over 9 bases. Trimming removed 6 bases from V and 4 bases from J; junction bases left unmatched: 4. This CDR3 has 14 amino acids. Germline V gene lookup returns CDR1 LNHDA and CDR2 SQIVND (reference sequence). The CDR3 spells CASRTGGWYNEQFF. The CDR3 DNA reads as TGTGCCAGTAGAACAGGGGGCTGGTACAATGAGCAGTTCTTC.

This chain links TRBV28 with TRBJ1-5; tentatively, D is TRBD1 (6 bases). The V end was cut by 2 bases, the J end by 4 bases, with 12 bases between. The CDR3 has 15 residues. Germline V lookup: CDR1 MDHEN, CDR2 SYDVKM. In DNA, the CDR3 is TGTGCCAGCAGTTTAAGTACGCAGGGGAATCAGCCCCAGCATTTT. It yields the protein CASSLSTQGNQPQHF.

V and J are TRBV6-4 and TRBJ1-2, with D unclear. The CDR3 spans 11 residues. The germline CDR1 and CDR2 sequences are MRHNA and SNTAGT. Trimming cost V 8 bases and J 4 bases, with 8 bases left between them. CDR3 coding DNA: TGTGCCAGCGGACGGATCTATGGCTACACCTTC. Its protein is CASGRIYGYTF.

The chain links TRBV5-1 to TRBJ1-3; 7 nucleotides align to TRBD1. Germline V gene data show CDR1 as SGHRS and CDR2 as YFSETQ. CDR3 length: 17 amino acids. V dropped 0 bases and J dropped 4; count of bases not matched to a gene: 10. The CDR3: CASSLAGNRGSGNTIYF. CDR3 nucleotides: TGCGCCAGCAGCTTGGCTGGTAACAGGGGCTCCGGAAACACCATATATTTT.

The genes are TRBV6-8 and TRBJ1-1, with unresolved D. The CDR3 runs 15 residues. Germline assignment: CDR1 MNHGY and CDR2 SAAAGT. V gave up 2 bases and J gave up 3 bases, with 13 bases separating them. The CDR3 sequence: CASSYGIKPDTEAFF. The CDR3 nucleotides are TGTGCCAGCAGTTACGGAATAAAACCTGACACTGAAGCTTTCTTT.

J is TRBJ2-7 and V is TRBV11-3; 9 positions agree with TRBD1. This CDR3 is 14 amino acids long. V gave up 5 bases and J gave up 2 bases; unmatched junction bases: 4. Germline loops: CDR1 SGHNT, CDR2 YENEEA. This CDR3 is CASSPRQGAYEQYF. The CDR3 DNA reads TGTGCCAGCAGCCCCCGACAGGGGGCCTACGAGCAGTACTTC.

The chain carries TRBV11-3 and TRBJ2-1; D is possibly TRBD2 (7 bases). This CDR3 is 16 amino acids long. Per germline, CDR1 SGHNT and CDR2 YENEEA. V dropped 1 base and J dropped 6 bases, with 16 bases sitting between them. The CDR3: CASSLGGGPTPNEQFF. In nucleotides, the CDR3 is TGTGCCAGCAGCTTAGGGGGGGGGCCGACCCCCAATGAGCAGTTCTTC.